The rows below give T cell receptor beta chains drawn from one sample of a study of shared clonotypes between healthy human individuals. The table came from immunoSEQ multiplex PCR; TCRdb's copy has only in-frame clones and leaves some out. The table has roughly 650,000 clones, about 96% seen once. The sample taken for sequencing was naive CD8+ T cells sorted from blood. These receptors came from a woman aged 30 to 39 in good health. Both conserved end residues are part of each CDR3. A D gene is named only where the DNA matches it firmly. Size tells how often a clone was seen (once, few, many) or the class of an expanded clone, and some rows leave it out.

CDR3nt: TGTGCCAGCAGTTTGGGGACGTCCGCCGGGGAGCTGTTTTTT
CDR3aa: CASSLGTSAGELFF
abundance: -
v_gene: TRBV27
j_gene: TRBJ2-2
d_gene: -

CDR3nt: TGTGCCAGCAGCTGGCTGAGCGGCGCAACTAATGAAAAACTGTTTTTT
CDR3aa: CASSWLSGATNEKLFF
abundance: -
v_gene: TRBV5-6
j_gene: TRBJ1-4
d_gene: -

CDR3nt: TGTGCCAGCAAGACTAGCGGGAGTGGTGAGCAGTACTTC
CDR3aa: CASKTSGSGEQYF
abundance: once
v_gene: TRBV27
j_gene: TRBJ2-7
d_gene: TRBD2

CDR3nt: TGCGCCAGCAGCCTCGGGACTACCTACGAGCAGTACTTC
CDR3aa: CASSLGTTYEQYF
abundance: -
v_gene: TRBV5-1
j_gene: TRBJ2-7
d_gene: TRBD2

CDR3nt: TGCGCCAGCAGCCAAGTTGGGTACCAGGTTTCCTACGAGCAGTACTTC
CDR3aa: CASSQVGYQVSYEQYF
abundance: -
v_gene: TRBV4-1
j_gene: TRBJ2-7
d_gene: -

CDR3nt: TGTGCCAGCACCTCCTTAGGGGGCGCGGAGACCCAGTACTTC
CDR3aa: CASTSLGGAETQYF
abundance: -
v_gene: TRBV27
j_gene: TRBJ2-5
d_gene: TRBD1

CDR3nt: TGTGCCAGCCGTGAGGGTAGGTTCACGGTTAGGGATGAGCAGTTCTTC
CDR3aa: CASREGRFTVRDEQFF
abundance: -
v_gene: TRBV2
j_gene: TRBJ2-1
d_gene: -

CDR3nt: TGCAGCGCACCCGGGACAGGAATATACAATGAGCAGTTCTTC
CDR3aa: CSAPGTGIYNEQFF
abundance: -
v_gene: TRBV29-1
j_gene: TRBJ2-1
d_gene: TRBD1

CDR3nt: TGCGCCAGCAACAAAGATGAGCAGTTCTTC
CDR3aa: CASNKDEQFF
abundance: once
v_gene: TRBV10-2
j_gene: TRBJ2-1
d_gene: -

CDR3nt: TGTGCCAGCAGCCTCGCGAATAGTGAGCAGTTCTTC
CDR3aa: CASSLANSEQFF
abundance: -
v_gene: TRBV9
j_gene: TRBJ2-1
d_gene: -

CDR3nt: TGTGCCAGCAGTGACTCCGGGAGGCCGTCCTATGGCTACACCTTC
CDR3aa: CASSDSGRPSYGYTF
abundance: few
v_gene: TRBV2
j_gene: TRBJ1-2
d_gene: -

CDR3nt: TGTGCCAGCAGTTTTTATTTCCGAGGGGCGGCGGACGAAAAACTGTTTTTT
CDR3aa: CASSFYFRGAADEKLFF
abundance: -
v_gene: TRBV28
j_gene: TRBJ1-4
d_gene: -

CDR3nt: TGTGCCAGCAGCAAGAGGGGGGTCGAAGATACGCAGTATTTT
CDR3aa: CASSKRGVEDTQYF
abundance: -
v_gene: TRBV21-1
j_gene: TRBJ2-3
d_gene: -

CDR3nt: TGTGCCAGCAGTTTATCAGGTCCCAGGCAATATAATTCACCCCTCCACTTT
CDR3aa: CASSLSGPRQYNSPLHF
abundance: -
v_gene: TRBV27
j_gene: TRBJ1-6
d_gene: -

CDR3nt: TGTGCCAGCAGCTTGGCAGGGACCTACGAGCAGTACTTC
CDR3aa: CASSLAGTYEQYF
abundance: -
v_gene: TRBV5-6
j_gene: TRBJ2-7
d_gene: -

CDR3nt: TGTGCCAGCAGCTTCCCTGTTGCCGGGACAGGGGGCCACAATGAGCAGTTCTTC
CDR3aa: CASSFPVAGTGGHNEQFF
abundance: -
v_gene: TRBV7-9
j_gene: TRBJ2-1
d_gene: TRBD1

CDR3nt: TGTGCCAGCAGCCTCCCAGACAGGGGGCTGGAAGAAAAACTGTTTTTT
CDR3aa: CASSLPDRGLEEKLFF
abundance: -
v_gene: TRBV7-9
j_gene: TRBJ1-4
d_gene: TRBD1

CDR3nt: TGTGCCAGCAGTGAAGAGGGCATCGCGAGCAATCAGCCCCAGCATTTT
CDR3aa: CASSEEGIASNQPQHF
abundance: -
v_gene: TRBV6-1
j_gene: TRBJ1-5
d_gene: -

CDR3nt: TGTGCCAGTAGTCCAGGGGATAGACCCGATACGCAGTATTTT
CDR3aa: CASSPGDRPDTQYF
abundance: -
v_gene: TRBV19
j_gene: TRBJ2-3
d_gene: -

CDR3nt: TGTGCCAGCAGTGAAGGGACCTACAATGAGCAGTTCTTC
CDR3aa: CASSEGTYNEQFF
abundance: -
v_gene: TRBV2
j_gene: TRBJ2-1
d_gene: -

CDR3nt: TGCGCCAGCAGCCTGGCGTTGAGGTCCTACAATGAGCAGTTCTTC
CDR3aa: CASSLALRSYNEQFF
abundance: -
v_gene: TRBV4-1
j_gene: TRBJ2-1
d_gene: -

CDR3nt: TGTGCCAGCAGTTTCACAGGGGGCGGTACGGAAGCTTTCTTT
CDR3aa: CASSFTGGGTEAFF
abundance: -
v_gene: TRBV27
j_gene: TRBJ1-1
d_gene: TRBD1

CDR3nt: TGCGCCAGCAGCCAAGATGGACTAGCGAATCTGGGTAAGCAGTTCTTC
CDR3aa: CASSQDGLANLGKQFF
abundance: -
v_gene: TRBV4-1
j_gene: TRBJ2-1
d_gene: TRBD2

CDR3nt: TGTGCCAGCAGCTTAGGTCTAGCGACTGAAGCTTTCTTT
CDR3aa: CASSLGLATEAFF
abundance: -
v_gene: TRBV7-8
j_gene: TRBJ1-1
d_gene: -

CDR3nt: TGTGCCAGCAGCGCTGCTTTTCCCTACGAGCAGTACTTC
CDR3aa: CASSAAFPYEQYF
abundance: -
v_gene: TRBV7-9
j_gene: TRBJ2-7
d_gene: -

CDR3nt: TGTGCCAGCAGAACTTGGACTAGTCCCACCGGGGAGCTGTTTTTT
CDR3aa: CASRTWTSPTGELFF
abundance: once
v_gene: TRBV7-8
j_gene: TRBJ2-2
d_gene: TRBD2

CDR3nt: TGTGCCAGTAGTATGGGGCGGACAGGGATTTTGATGGAGGCTTTCTTT
CDR3aa: CASSMGRTGILMEAFF
abundance: -
v_gene: TRBV19
j_gene: TRBJ1-1
d_gene: TRBD1

CDR3nt: TGTGCCAGCAGCCAAGAGGGCACAGGGCTAGACACCATATATTTT
CDR3aa: CASSQEGTGLDTIYF
abundance: -
v_gene: TRBV4-2
j_gene: TRBJ1-3
d_gene: -

CDR3nt: TGTGCCTGGAGTGTAAAAACTAGCGGGAGCCAGACCTACGAGCAGTACTTC
CDR3aa: CAWSVKTSGSQTYEQYF
abundance: -
v_gene: TRBV30
j_gene: TRBJ2-7
d_gene: TRBD2

CDR3nt: TGTGCCAGCAGCCCCCTGACCGAGCAGTACTTC
CDR3aa: CASSPLTEQYF
abundance: -
v_gene: TRBV7-9
j_gene: TRBJ2-7
d_gene: -

CDR3nt: TGTGCCAGCAGTTTGGGGACTAGCGCGTCTGGTGAGCAGTTCTTC
CDR3aa: CASSLGTSASGEQFF
abundance: -
v_gene: TRBV27
j_gene: TRBJ2-1
d_gene: TRBD2

CDR3nt: TGTGCCAGTAGCCCTTACAGTGGTTCCTACGAGCAGTACTTC
CDR3aa: CASSPYSGSYEQYF
abundance: -
v_gene: TRBV19
j_gene: TRBJ2-7
d_gene: -

CDR3nt: TGCAGCGTTGAAACACAGGGCAACGAGCAGTACTTC
CDR3aa: CSVETQGNEQYF
abundance: once
v_gene: TRBV29-1
j_gene: TRBJ2-7
d_gene: -

CDR3nt: TGTGCCAGCAGTTACCTTTTTGGGGCCAACGTCCTGACTTTC
CDR3aa: CASSYLFGANVLTF
abundance: -
v_gene: TRBV6-5
j_gene: TRBJ2-6
d_gene: -

CDR3nt: TGTGCCAGCAGCTCCCGACAGGGATGGCAAAACATTCAGTACTTC
CDR3aa: CASSSRQGWQNIQYF
abundance: -
v_gene: TRBV5-5
j_gene: TRBJ2-4
d_gene: TRBD1

CDR3nt: TGTGCCAGCAGTGAAGGAATCAGGTCTTCGGAGACCCAGTACTTC
CDR3aa: CASSEGIRSSETQYF
abundance: -
v_gene: TRBV25-1
j_gene: TRBJ2-5
d_gene: -

CDR3nt: TGTGCCAGCAGCCTGGGACAGGGGTTCAATCAGCCCCAGCATTTT
CDR3aa: CASSLGQGFNQPQHF
abundance: -
v_gene: TRBV5-6
j_gene: TRBJ1-5
d_gene: TRBD1

CDR3nt: TGCAGCGTTGAAGAAAACCAGTCATGGGAGCAGTTCTTC
CDR3aa: CSVEENQSWEQFF
abundance: -
v_gene: TRBV29-1
j_gene: TRBJ2-1
d_gene: -

CDR3nt: TGTGCCAGCGGGCTGGGCCCACCCCTCCACTTT
CDR3aa: CASGLGPPLHF
abundance: -
v_gene: TRBV25-1
j_gene: TRBJ1-6
d_gene: -

CDR3nt: TGTGCCAGCAGCGGGCGCTTAGTGTCCGGGGAGCTGTTTTTT
CDR3aa: CASSGRLVSGELFF
abundance: -
v_gene: TRBV5-6
j_gene: TRBJ2-2
d_gene: -

CDR3nt: TGTGCCATCAGTGGGTCCGGACAGATAAATCAGCCCCAGCATTTT
CDR3aa: CAISGSGQINQPQHF
abundance: -
v_gene: TRBV10-3
j_gene: TRBJ1-5
d_gene: -

CDR3nt: TGCGCCAGCAGCTTGTACGCAAGGGTTGGGGACGCTGAAGCTTTCTTT
CDR3aa: CASSLYARVGDAEAFF
abundance: -
v_gene: TRBV5-1
j_gene: TRBJ1-1
d_gene: -

CDR3nt: TGTGCCAGTAGTACCTCCGGGCCAAGCTCCTACGAGCAGTACTTC
CDR3aa: CASSTSGPSSYEQYF
abundance: -
v_gene: TRBV19
j_gene: TRBJ2-7
d_gene: -

CDR3nt: TGTGCCAGCAGTGACGGACTAGCGGGAGCTTACGAGCAGTACTTC
CDR3aa: CASSDGLAGAYEQYF
abundance: once
v_gene: TRBV27
j_gene: TRBJ2-7
d_gene: TRBD2